These 19 T cell receptor beta chains share one sample of origin, sequenced in a study of T cells after yellow fever vaccination (dated by TCRdb to about 2019). What this sample's treatment or condition label stands for: live attenuated yellow fever vaccine strain. The method behind the library was 5' RACE. These reads were obtained on an Illumina HiSeq 2500. TCRdb redid the processing of the public reads, applying fastp at Q25 and MiXCR, and retained in-frame beta chains. Each CDR3 protein appears once, grouped with its most common genes and DNA. For this sample the table gives 55,000 to 70,000 distinct CDR3 sequences, of which approximately 7% were detected only once. Jointly, the top ten make up about 39% of the sample. Sample: CD8+ T cells sorted from PBMCs, taken about 49 days after the first yellow fever vaccination. The receptor source for this set is a man between 18 and 35 years old who received the YFV17D yellow fever vaccine.

A few counts support this clonotype. The J gene is TRBJ1-2, the V gene TRBV29-1; 7 bases are a match to TRBD1. Germline loops: CDR1 SQVTM, CDR2 ANQGSEA. The CDR3 consists of 14 residues. J lost 8 bases, V lost 7 bases, and 16 bases had no gene match. The CDR3 nucleotides read TGCAGCGCGTCAGAGCGACAGGGTGATTTCGGCTACACCTTC. Its protein product is CSASERQGDFGYTF.

This sequence joins TRBV7-2 and TRBJ2-3, with D possibly being TRBD1 (6 bases). CDR1 is SGHTA and CDR2 is FQGNSA in the germline V gene. Trimming took off 2 bases at V and 4 bases at J, with 19 bases between the two ends. The CDR3 spans 17 residues. The CDR3 here is CASSLPRTAPGADTQYF. The CDR3 nucleotides read TGTGCCAGCAGCTTACCCCGGACTGCGCCAGGGGCAGATACGCAGTATTTT.

At least ten counts were recorded for this clonotype. The V and J genes are TRBV5-1 and TRBJ1-3, with D perhaps TRBD1 (6 bases). The ends were cut back, 4 bases at V and 3 bases at J, with 14 bases in the middle. This CDR3 is 15 amino acids long. Germline CDR1 SGHRS, CDR2 YFSETQ. CDR3 nucleotides: TGCGCCAGCAGCCCCCGGACAGATGTTGGAAACACCATATATTTT. Protein product: CASSPRTDVGNTIYF.

This clonotype was observed a handful of times. This chain joins TRBV6-2 or TRBV6-3 and TRBJ2-1; TRBD2 matches at 16 bases. Germline V gene lookup returns CDR1 MNHEY and CDR2 SVGEGT. With V trimmed by 7 bases and J by 4 bases, 1 base remained unmatched. The length of the CDR3 is 15 residues. The DNA of the CDR3 is TGTGCCAGCACGGGACTAGCGGGGGGGTACAATGAGCAGTTCTTC. Its translation is CASTGLAGGYNEQFF.

This chain joins TRBV15 and TRBJ2-2, with 8 bases lining up with TRBD2. This CDR3 contains 14 residues. Germline V gene sequence: CDR1 LNHNV, CDR2 YYDKDF (reference sequence). V lost 3 bases, J lost 3 bases, and 0 bases stayed unmatched. The CDR3 here is CATSSGGDTGELFF. In DNA form, the CDR3 reads TGTGCCACCAGCAGCGGGGGGGACACCGGGGAGCTGTTTTTT.

This clonotype occurred many times. The chain recombines TRBV5-6 with TRBJ1-4, with a tentative D call TRBD1 (5 bases). Germline CDR1 SGHDT, CDR2 YYEEEE. The CDR3 totals 16 residues. V lost 2 bases and J lost 2, with 13 bases in between. The CDR3 protein is CASSFTTGLTNEKLFF. The CDR3 DNA sequence: TGTGCCAGCAGCTTTACTACAGGATTGACTAATGAAAAACTGTTTTTT. The full variable domain, its missing parts supplied by reference TRBV5-6 and TRBJ1-4, is DAGVTQSPTHLIKTRGQQVTLRCSPKSGHDTVSWYQQALGQGPQFIFQYYEEEERQRGNFPDRFSGHQFPNYSSELNVNALLLGDSALYLCASSFTTGLTNEKLFFGSGTQLSVL.

The chain links TRBV18 to TRBJ2-3; D gene ambiguous. V lost 6 bases and J lost 2, with 27 bases in between. The CDR3 length is 19 residues. Germline-derived CDR1 and CDR2 are KGHSH and LQKENI. CDR3 in amino acids: CASSPDQALQTEDTDTQYF. The CDR3 DNA follows: TGTGCCAGCTCCCCAGATCAGGCCCTTCAGACCGAAGACACAGATACGCAGTATTTT.

The chain combines TRBV29-1 with TRBJ2-5; D is possibly TRBD2 (6 bases). Trimming removed 7 bases from V and 3 bases from J, with 15 bases in between. The CDR3 covers 13 residues. The germline gives CDR1 SQVTM, CDR2 ANQGSEA. The CDR3 here is CSARTPGEETQYF. In nucleotides, the CDR3 is TGCAGCGCCCGGACACCGGGGGAAGAGACCCAGTACTTC.

About this clonotype: The germline gene is not matched at one end of the junction; a read error may be the cause. The genes are TRBV12-3 or TRBV12-4 and TRBJ2-5, with 12 positions matching TRBD2. This CDR3 has 15 amino acids. CDR3 sequence (DNA): TGTGCCAGCAGTGCGACTAGCGGGGGACAAGGGACCCAGTACTTC. Protein: CASSATSGGQGTQYF.

This sequence joins TRBV12-3 or TRBV12-4 and TRBJ2-1, with D perhaps TRBD2 (7 bases). Trimming took off 5 bases at V and 12 bases at J, with 14 bases between the two ends. The CDR3 runs 12 residues. The CDR3 reads CASSLGGGWQFF. In DNA, the CDR3 is TGTGCCAGCAGTCTAGGGGGGGGATGGCAGTTCTTC.

This clonotype was recorded at least ten times. The chain joins TRBV4-1 to TRBJ2-2; D uncertain. The CDR3 loop spans 16 amino acids. V gave up 4 bases and J gave up 5 bases, with 17 bases separating them. Per the germline V gene, CDR1 is MGHRA and CDR2 is YSYEKL. CDR3 loop: CASSLEETSTTGELFF. The CDR3, as DNA: TGCGCCAGCAGCCTCGAAGAGACTTCAACTACCGGGGAGCTGTTTTTT.

This clonotype was observed many times. Here the CDR3 reads CSVDGTSGGAEETQYF. The DNA for the CDR3 is TGCAGCGTTGACGGGACTAGCGGGGGGGCAGAGGAGACCCAGTACTTC. This rearrangement joins TRBV29-1 to TRBJ2-5; 16 nucleotides agree with TRBD2. The J segment lost 5 bases and the V segment lost 3 bases, leaving 6 bases of the junction unmatched. The CDR3 is 16 residues long. The germline V gene has CDR1 SQVTM and CDR2 ANQGSEA.

This clonotype has ten or more counts. This chain links TRBV27 with TRBJ1-1, with TRBD1 matching over 8 bases. Looked up from germline, CDR1 is MNHEY and CDR2 is SMNVEV (reference sequence). This CDR3 has 14 amino acids. With 3 bases clipped from V and 6 bases from J, the junction kept 6 bases outside the gene matches. The CDR3 spells CASSFVTGGAEAFF. The CDR3 region has the DNA TGTGCCAGCAGTTTTGTAACAGGGGGGGCTGAAGCTTTCTTT.

This clonotype was picked up a small number of times. The chain links TRBV7-8 to TRBJ1-1; 8 nucleotides align to TRBD1. Trimming removed 4 bases from V and 1 base from J; junction bases left unmatched: 2. In germline, CDR1 is SGHVS, CDR2 FQNEAQ. CDR3 length: 14 residues. The CDR3 DNA is TGTGCCAGCAGCTGGGACAGGTCGAACACTGAAGCTTTCTTT. It codes for CASSWDRSNTEAFF.

This clonotype was counted many times. This sequence joins TRBV29-1 and TRBJ2-1; TRBD2 is a possible D gene (7 bases). V was trimmed by 5 bases and J by 6 bases, leaving 14 bases between them. From germline, CDR1 is SQVTM and CDR2 ANQGSEA. CDR3 length: 13 amino acids. The CDR3 protein is CSVWGGAGNEQFF. CDR3 in DNA: TGCAGCGTTTGGGGGGGGGCAGGCAATGAGCAGTTCTTC.

Ten or more counts support this clonotype. The V call is TRBV27, the J call TRBJ1-1; D possibly corresponds to TRBD1 (5 bases). V was trimmed by 8 bases and J by 8 bases, leaving 21 bases between them. The CDR3 is 14 amino acids. The germline CDR1 and CDR2 sequences are MNHEY and SMNVEV (reference sequence). The CDR3 loop is CASAPGLGEAEAFF. The CDR3 DNA is TGTGCCAGCGCGCCAGGCCTAGGGGAAGCGGAAGCTTTCTTT.

This clonotype was counted at least ten times. The rearrangement uses TRBV7-6 and TRBJ1-1; D not certain. Trimming shortened V by 3 bases and J by 1 base, and 6 bases separated the two germline ends. Germline assignment: CDR1 SGHVS and CDR2 FNYEAQ. The CDR3 spans 13 residues. Written as DNA, the CDR3 is TGTGCCAGCAGCTTGGACGCGAACACTGAAGCTTTCTTT. Its translation is CASSLDANTEAFF.

This clonotype has ten or more counts. V gene TRBV28 combines with J gene TRBJ2-7, with D possibly matching TRBD1 (6 bases). CDR1 MDHEN and CDR2 SYDVKM come from the germline V gene. The CDR3 totals 15 residues. Trimming removed 3 bases from V and 5 bases from J, with 17 bases in between. The CDR3 region is CASSLGAGQGHEQYV. As DNA, the CDR3 is TGTGCCAGCAGTTTGGGAGCCGGGCAGGGGCACGAGCAGTACGTC.

The chain employs TRBV6-5 and TRBJ2-1, with 8 bases fitting TRBD1. This CDR3 comprises 15 residues. Germline V gives CDR1 MNHEY, CDR2 SVGAGI. J was trimmed by 4 bases and V by 7 bases; bases with no gene match: 9. CDR3 amino acids: CASTPHRGSYNEQFF. The CDR3 bases are TGTGCCAGCACCCCGCACAGGGGGAGTTACAATGAGCAGTTCTTC.